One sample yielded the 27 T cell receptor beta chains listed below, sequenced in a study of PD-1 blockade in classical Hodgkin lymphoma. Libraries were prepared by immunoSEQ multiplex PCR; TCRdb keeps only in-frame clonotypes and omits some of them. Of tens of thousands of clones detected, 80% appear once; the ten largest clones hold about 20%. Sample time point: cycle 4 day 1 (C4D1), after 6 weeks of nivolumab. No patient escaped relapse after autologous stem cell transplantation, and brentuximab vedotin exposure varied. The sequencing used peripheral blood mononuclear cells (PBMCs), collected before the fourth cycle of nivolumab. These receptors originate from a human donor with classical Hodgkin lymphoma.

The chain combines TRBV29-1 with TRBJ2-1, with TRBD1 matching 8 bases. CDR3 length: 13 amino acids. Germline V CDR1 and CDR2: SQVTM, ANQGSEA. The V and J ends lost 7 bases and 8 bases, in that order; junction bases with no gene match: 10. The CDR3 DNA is TGCAGCGGCCAGGGGGCGGTTCGCCATGAGCAGTTCTTC. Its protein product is CSGQGAVRHEQFF.

For the CDR3, the DNA is TGTGCCAGCTCACCGACGGGTCGAGACACTGAAGCTTTCTTT. The encoded protein is CASSPTGRDTEAFF. The gene calls are TRBV18 and TRBJ1-1; no reliable D call. V dropped 3 bases and J dropped 3 bases, with 11 bases sitting between them. CDR1 is KGHSH, CDR2 LQKENI, per germline. The length of the CDR3 is 14 residues.

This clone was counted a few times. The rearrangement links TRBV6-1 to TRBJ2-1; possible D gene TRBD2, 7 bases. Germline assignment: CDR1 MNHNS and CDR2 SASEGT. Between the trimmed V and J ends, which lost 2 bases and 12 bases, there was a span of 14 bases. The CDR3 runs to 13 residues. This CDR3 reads CASSEQGRGRQFF. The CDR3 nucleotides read TGTGCCAGCAGTGAACAGGGGAGGGGGAGGCAGTTCTTC.

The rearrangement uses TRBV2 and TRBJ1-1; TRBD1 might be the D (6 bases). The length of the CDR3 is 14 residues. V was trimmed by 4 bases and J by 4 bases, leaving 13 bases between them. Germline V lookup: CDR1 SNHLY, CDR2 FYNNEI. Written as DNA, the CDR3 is TGTGCCAGCAGTGTGGAGGGGGTTACCACTGAAGCTTTCTTT. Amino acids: CASSVEGVTTEAFF.

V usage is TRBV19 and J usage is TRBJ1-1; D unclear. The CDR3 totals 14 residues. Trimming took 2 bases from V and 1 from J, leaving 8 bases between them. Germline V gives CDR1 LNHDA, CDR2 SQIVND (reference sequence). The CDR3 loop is CASSIQRGNTEAFF. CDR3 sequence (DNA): TGTGCCAGTAGTATACAGCGGGGGAACACTGAAGCTTTCTTT.

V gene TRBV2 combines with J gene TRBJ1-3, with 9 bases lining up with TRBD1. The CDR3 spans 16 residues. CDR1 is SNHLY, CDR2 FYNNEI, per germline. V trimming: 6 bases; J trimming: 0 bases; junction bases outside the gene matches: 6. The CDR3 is CASRQRGQGSGNTIYF. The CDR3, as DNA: TGTGCCAGCAGGCAACGGGGACAGGGCTCTGGAAACACCATATATTTT.

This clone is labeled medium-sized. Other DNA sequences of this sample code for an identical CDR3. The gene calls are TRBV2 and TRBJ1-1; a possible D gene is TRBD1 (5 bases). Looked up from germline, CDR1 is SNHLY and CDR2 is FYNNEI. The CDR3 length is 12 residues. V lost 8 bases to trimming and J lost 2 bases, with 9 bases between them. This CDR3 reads CASAGGNTEAFF. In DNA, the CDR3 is TGTGCCAGCGCCGGGGGAAACACTGAAGCTTTCTTT.

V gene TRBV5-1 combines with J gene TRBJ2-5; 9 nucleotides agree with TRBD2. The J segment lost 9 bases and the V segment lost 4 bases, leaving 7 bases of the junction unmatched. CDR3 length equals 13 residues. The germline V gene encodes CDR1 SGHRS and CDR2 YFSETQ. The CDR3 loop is CASSLGTSSAQYF. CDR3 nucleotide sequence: TGCGCCAGCAGCCTCGGGACTAGCTCGGCCCAGTACTTC.

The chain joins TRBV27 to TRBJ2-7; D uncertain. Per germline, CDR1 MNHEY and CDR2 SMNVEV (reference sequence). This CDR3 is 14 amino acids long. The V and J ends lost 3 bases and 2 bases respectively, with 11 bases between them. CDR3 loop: CASSFDGATYEQYF. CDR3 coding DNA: TGTGCCAGCAGTTTTGACGGAGCGACCTACGAGCAGTACTTC.

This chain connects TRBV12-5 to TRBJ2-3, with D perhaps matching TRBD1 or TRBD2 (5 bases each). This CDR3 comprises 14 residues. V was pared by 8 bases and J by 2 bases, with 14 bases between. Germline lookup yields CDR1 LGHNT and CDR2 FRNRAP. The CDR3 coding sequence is TGTGCTAGTCGAAGGGACCACATCACAGATACGCAGTATTTT. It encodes CASRRDHITDTQYF.

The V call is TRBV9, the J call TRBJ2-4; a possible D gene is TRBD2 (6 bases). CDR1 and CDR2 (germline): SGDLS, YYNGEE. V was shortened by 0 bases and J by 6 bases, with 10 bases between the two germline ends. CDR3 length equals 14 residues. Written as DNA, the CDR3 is TGTGCCAGCAGCGTAGAGGCGGGACCAAACATTCAGTACTTC. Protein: CASSVEAGPNIQYF.

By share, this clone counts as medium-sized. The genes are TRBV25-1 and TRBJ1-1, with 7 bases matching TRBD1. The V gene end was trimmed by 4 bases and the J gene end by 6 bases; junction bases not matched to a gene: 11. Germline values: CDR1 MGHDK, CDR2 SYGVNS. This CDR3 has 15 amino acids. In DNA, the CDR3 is TGTGCCAGCAGTGCCCACCACAGGGGAAGCGCTGAAGCTTTCTTT. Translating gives CASSAHHRGSAEAFF.

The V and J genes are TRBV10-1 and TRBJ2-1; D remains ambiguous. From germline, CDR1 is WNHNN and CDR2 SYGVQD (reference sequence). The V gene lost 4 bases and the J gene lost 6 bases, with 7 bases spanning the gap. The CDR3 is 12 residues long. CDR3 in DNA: TGCGCCAGCAGTGCTACTACCAATGAGCAGTTCTTC. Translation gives CASSATTNEQFF.

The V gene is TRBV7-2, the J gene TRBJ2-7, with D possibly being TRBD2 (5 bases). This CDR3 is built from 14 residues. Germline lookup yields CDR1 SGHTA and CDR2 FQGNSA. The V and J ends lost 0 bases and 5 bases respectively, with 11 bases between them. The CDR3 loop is CASSLARGSNEQYF. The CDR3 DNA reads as TGTGCCAGCAGCTTAGCACGGGGTTCTAACGAGCAGTACTTC.

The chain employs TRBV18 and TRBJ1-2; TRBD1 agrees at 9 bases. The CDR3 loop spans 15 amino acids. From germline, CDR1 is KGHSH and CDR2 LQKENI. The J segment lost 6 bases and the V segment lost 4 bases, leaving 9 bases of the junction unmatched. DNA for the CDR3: TGTGCCAGCTCACTCGTACAGGGGGCAATCGATGGCTACACCTTC. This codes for CASSLVQGAIDGYTF.

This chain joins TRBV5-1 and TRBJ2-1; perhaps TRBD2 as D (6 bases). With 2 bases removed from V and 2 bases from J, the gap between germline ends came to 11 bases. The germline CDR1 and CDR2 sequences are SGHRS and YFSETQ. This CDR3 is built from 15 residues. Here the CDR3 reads CASSLLAEPYNEQFF. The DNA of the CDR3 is TGCGCCAGCAGCTTACTAGCAGAACCCTACAATGAGCAGTTCTTC.

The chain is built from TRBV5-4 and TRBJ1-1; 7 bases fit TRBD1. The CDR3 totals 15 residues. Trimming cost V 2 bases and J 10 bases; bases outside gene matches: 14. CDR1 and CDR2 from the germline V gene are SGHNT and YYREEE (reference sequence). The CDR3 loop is CASSFPQGDNHGAFF. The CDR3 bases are TGTGCCAGCAGCTTCCCCCAGGGGGACAACCATGGAGCTTTCTTT. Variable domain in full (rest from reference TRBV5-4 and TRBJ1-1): ETGVTQSPTHLIKTRGQQVTLRCSSQSGHNTVSWYQQALGQGPQFIFQYYREEENGRGNFPPRFSGLQFPNYSSELNVNALELDDSALYLCASSFPQGDNHGAFFGQGTRLTVV.

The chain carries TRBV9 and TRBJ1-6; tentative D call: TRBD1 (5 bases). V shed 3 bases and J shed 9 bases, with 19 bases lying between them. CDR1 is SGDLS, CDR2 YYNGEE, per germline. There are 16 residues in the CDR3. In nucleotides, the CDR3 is TGTGCCAGCAGCGCCCATTCGGGGGGTCTGGCTTCACCCCTCCACTTT. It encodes CASSAHSGGLASPLHF.

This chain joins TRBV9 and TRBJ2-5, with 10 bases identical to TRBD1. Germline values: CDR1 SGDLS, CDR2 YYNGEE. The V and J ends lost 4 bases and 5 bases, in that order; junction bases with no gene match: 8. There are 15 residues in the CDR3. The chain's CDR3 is CASSLTGGLEETQYF. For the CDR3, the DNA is TGTGCCAGCAGCCTGACAGGGGGCCTGGAGGAGACCCAGTACTTC.

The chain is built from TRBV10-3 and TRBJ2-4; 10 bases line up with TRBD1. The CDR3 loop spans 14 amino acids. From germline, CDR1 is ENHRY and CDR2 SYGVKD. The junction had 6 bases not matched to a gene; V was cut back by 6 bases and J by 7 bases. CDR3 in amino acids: CAIRGGTGDNIQYF. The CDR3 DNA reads TGTGCCATCAGGGGCGGGACAGGGGACAACATTCAGTACTTC.

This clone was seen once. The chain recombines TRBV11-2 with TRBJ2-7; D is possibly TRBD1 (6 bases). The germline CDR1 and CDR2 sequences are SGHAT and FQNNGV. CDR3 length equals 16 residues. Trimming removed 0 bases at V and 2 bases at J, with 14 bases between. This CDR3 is CASSLDLRTAPYEQYF. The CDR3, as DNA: TGTGCCAGCAGCTTAGACCTCCGGACAGCACCCTACGAGCAGTACTTC.

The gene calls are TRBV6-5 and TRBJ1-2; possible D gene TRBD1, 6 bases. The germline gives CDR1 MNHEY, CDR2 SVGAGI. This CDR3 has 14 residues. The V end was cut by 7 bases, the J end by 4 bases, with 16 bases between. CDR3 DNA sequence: TGTGCCAGCAAGCCACAGGGTCAGGGCTATGGCTACACCTTC. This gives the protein CASKPQGQGYGYTF.

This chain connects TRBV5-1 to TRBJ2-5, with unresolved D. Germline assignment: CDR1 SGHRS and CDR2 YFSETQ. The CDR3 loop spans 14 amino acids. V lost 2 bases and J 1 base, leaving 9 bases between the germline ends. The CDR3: CASSFEQVQETQYF. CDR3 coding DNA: TGCGCCAGCAGCTTCGAACAAGTCCAAGAGACCCAGTACTTC.

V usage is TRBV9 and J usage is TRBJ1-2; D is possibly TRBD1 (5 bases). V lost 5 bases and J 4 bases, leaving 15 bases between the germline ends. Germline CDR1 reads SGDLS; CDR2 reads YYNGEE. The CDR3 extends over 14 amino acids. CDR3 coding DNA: TGTGCCAGCAGTCCGGGGCGATCCGTCTATGGCTACACCTTC. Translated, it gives CASSPGRSVYGYTF.

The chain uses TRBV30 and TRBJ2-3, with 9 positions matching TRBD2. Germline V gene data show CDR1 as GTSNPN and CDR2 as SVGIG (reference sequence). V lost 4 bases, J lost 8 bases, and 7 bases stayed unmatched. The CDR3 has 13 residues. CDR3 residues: CAWIRLAGSTQYF. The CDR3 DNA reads TGTGCCTGGATTCGGCTAGCGGGGAGTACGCAGTATTTT.

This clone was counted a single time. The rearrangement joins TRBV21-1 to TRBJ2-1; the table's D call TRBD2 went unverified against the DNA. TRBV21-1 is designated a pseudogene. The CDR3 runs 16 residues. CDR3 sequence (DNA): TGTGCCACCCGGGGTAGCGGGAGATATCTTAGGAATGAGCAGTTCTTC. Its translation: CATRGSGRYLRNEQFF.

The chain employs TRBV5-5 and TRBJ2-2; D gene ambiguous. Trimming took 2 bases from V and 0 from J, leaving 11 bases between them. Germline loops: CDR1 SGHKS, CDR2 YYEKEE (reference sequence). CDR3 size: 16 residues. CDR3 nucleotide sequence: TGTGCCAGCAGCTTAGGTCCGACCCCGAACACCGGGGAGCTGTTTTTT. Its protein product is CASSLGPTPNTGELFF.